Below are 15 T cell receptor beta chains sequenced from a single sample in a study of cytomegalovirus exposure and HLA in healthy donors. 60 Vbeta and 13 Jbeta primers were used in PCR. Data came from immunoSEQ multiplex PCR; TCRdb stores just in-frame clones and leaves some out. The table records 150,000 to 200,000 clones, roughly 85% of them present only once. Sequenced material: PBMCs. These receptors were taken from a boy between 2 and 10 years old in good health and CMV-seronegative.

The chain links TRBV14 to TRBJ2-1; the match to TRBD2 covers 9 bases. Germline lookup yields CDR1 SGHDN and CDR2 FVKESK. J gave up 3 bases and V 1 base, and 1 base lay outside the gene matches. This CDR3 contains 15 residues. The CDR3 sequence: CASSQASGVYNEQFF. The CDR3 DNA reads as TGTGCCAGCAGCCAAGCTAGCGGGGTCTACAATGAGCAGTTCTTC.

The chain uses TRBV11-1 and TRBJ2-2, with 11 nucleotides matching TRBD2. V shed 4 bases and J 5 bases; nucleotides not matched to a gene: 15. From germline, CDR1 is SGHAT and CDR2 FQDESV (reference sequence). CDR3 size: 19 residues. The CDR3, as DNA: TGTGCCAGCAGCTCTACACGGACTAGCGGGCTCTTGGGGACCGGGGAGCTGTTTTTT. The encoded protein is CASSSTRTSGLLGTGELFF.

The V call is TRBV7-9, the J call TRBJ2-5; a weak D match, TRBD1 (6 bases). Trimming took 6 bases from V and 1 from J, leaving 24 bases between them. The germline V gene encodes CDR1 SEHNR and CDR2 FQNEAQ (reference sequence). The CDR3 spans 18 residues. The chain's CDR3 is CASRYGQSHVGLQETQYF. The CDR3 DNA reads as TGTGCCAGCAGATATGGACAGTCCCACGTCGGCCTCCAAGAGACCCAGTACTTC. The whole variable domain, remainder taken from reference TRBV7-9 and TRBJ2-5, is DTGVSQNPRHKITKRGQNVTFRCDPISEHNRLYWYRQTLGQGPEFLTYFQNEAQLEKSRLLSDRFSAERPKGSFSTLEIQRTEQGDSAMYLCASRYGQSHVGLQETQYFGPGTRLLVL.

This chain connects TRBV6-6 to TRBJ2-7; 10 bases align to TRBD1. V shed 7 bases and J 1 base; nucleotides not matched to a gene: 10. This CDR3 is 16 amino acids long. CDR1 is MNHNY, CDR2 SVGAGI, per germline (reference sequence). The CDR3 loop reads CASTQIGTGASYEQYF. The CDR3 coding sequence is TGTGCCAGCACCCAAATAGGGACAGGGGCATCCTACGAGCAGTACTTC.

A note on this clone: Other DNA sequences in the sample encode the same CDR3. The chain couples TRBV27 to TRBJ2-2, with D perhaps TRBD1 (6 bases). This CDR3 is 14 amino acids long. CDR1 and CDR2 from the germline V gene are MNHEY and SMNVEV (reference sequence). V was shortened by 0 bases and J by 4 bases, with 6 bases between the two germline ends. CDR3 coding DNA: TGTGCCAGCAGTTTATCAGGGGGCACCGGGGAGCTGTTTTTT. Translation: CASSLSGGTGELFF.

This chain joins TRBV28 and TRBJ2-7, with 11 bases fitting TRBD1. Germline V lookup: CDR1 MDHEN, CDR2 SYDVKM. This CDR3 has 16 residues. The CDR3 is CASISRRTGGSGGPHV. The CDR3 bases are TGTGCCAGCATTTCAAGACGGACAGGGGGCAGCGGGGGGCCTCACGTC.

This chain links TRBV15 with TRBJ1-1; 11 nucleotides align to TRBD1. The length of the CDR3 is 16 residues. V lost 1 base to trimming and J lost 4 bases; unmatched junction nucleotides: 5. Germline CDR1 LNHNV, CDR2 YYDKDF (reference sequence). The CDR3 sequence is CATSRATGTGGTEAFF. The CDR3 DNA is TGTGCCACCAGCAGAGCCACCGGGACAGGGGGCACTGAAGCTTTCTTT.

The sample holds a few counts of this clone. The chain is built from TRBV28 and TRBJ2-1; 8 bases align to TRBD2. Germline lookup yields CDR1 MDHEN and CDR2 SYDVKM. Trimming at V came to 6 bases and at J to 4 bases, leaving 8 bases not matched to a gene. The CDR3 loop spans 15 amino acids. The CDR3, as DNA: TGTGCCAGCAGACACGGGGGGGGGATATACAATGAGCAGTTCTTC. Translation: CASRHGGGIYNEQFF.

The V call is TRBV5-4, the J call TRBJ2-5; 8 bases agree with TRBD2. Losses at the gene ends were 8 bases for V and 2 bases for J; bases not matched to a gene: 8. Germline V gives CDR1 SGHNT, CDR2 YYREEE (reference sequence). This CDR3 has 14 amino acids. CDR3 protein: CASRPGGPQETQYF. The CDR3 DNA follows: TGTGCCAGTCGGCCGGGGGGGCCTCAAGAGACCCAGTACTTC.

The chain links TRBV4-1 to TRBJ1-3; D gene ambiguous. V was cut by 1 base and J by 0 bases, with 10 bases left in between. CDR3 length: 16 residues. CDR1 MGHRA and CDR2 YSYEKL come from the germline V gene. CDR3 region: CASSQARRYSGNTIYF. The DNA of the CDR3 is TGCGCCAGCAGCCAAGCGAGGAGATACTCTGGAAACACCATATATTTT.

The chain employs TRBV5-1 and TRBJ1-6, with 7 bases lining up with TRBD1. CDR3 length equals 15 residues. Germline CDR1 is SGHRS and CDR2 is YFSETQ. The junction had 3 bases not matched to a gene; V was cut back by 0 bases and J by 6 bases. This chain's CDR3 is CASSLERGLNSPLHF. For the CDR3, the DNA is TGCGCCAGCAGCTTGGAGAGGGGGCTTAATTCACCCCTCCACTTT.

The chain joins TRBV7-6 to TRBJ2-7, with TRBD2 matching 8 bases. Trimming at V came to 5 bases and at J to 1 base, leaving 10 bases not matched to a gene. The germline CDR1 and CDR2 sequences are SGHVS and FNYEAQ. There are 16 residues in the CDR3. CDR3 in DNA: TGTGCCAGCAGCCCAGAGGGGACTAGTATTTCCTACGAGCAGTACGTC. Translating gives CASSPEGTSISYEQYV.

The J gene is TRBJ1-2, the V gene TRBV28; D is undetermined. The V end lost 5 bases, the J end lost 4 bases, and 11 bases lay between the germline ends. From germline, CDR1 is MDHEN and CDR2 SYDVKM. The CDR3 sequence is 13 residues long. CDR3 loop: CASSTALFYGYTF. CDR3 nucleotides: TGTGCCAGCAGTACAGCATTATTCTATGGCTACACCTTC.

This sequence joins TRBV19 and TRBJ1-5; perhaps TRBD1 as D (5 bases). Trimming removed 3 bases from V and 3 bases from J, with 15 bases in between. CDR1 is LNHDA and CDR2 is SQIVND in the germline V gene (reference sequence). The CDR3 runs to 16 residues. The CDR3 nucleotides read TGTGCCAGTAGTATTGGTCTGGGGCAGGACAATCAGCCCCAGCATTTT. Translated, it gives CASSIGLGQDNQPQHF.

This clone appeared a few times. V usage is TRBV18 and J usage is TRBJ2-5, with 7 bases matching TRBD2. J gave up 1 base and V 4 bases, and 3 bases lay outside the gene matches. CDR1 and CDR2 from the germline V gene are KGHSH and LQKENI. The CDR3 runs to 14 residues. The CDR3 region is CASSRGGRQETQYF. The CDR3 coding sequence is TGTGCCAGCTCACGGGGGGGACGCCAAGAGACCCAGTACTTC.